A single sample is the source of the 24 T cell receptor beta chains below, sequenced in a study of T-cell reconstitution after alpha-beta-depleted transplantation in children. Unique molecular identifiers were incorporated when the TCRbeta library was constructed. MiXCR, run by TCRdb on the PCR reads, gives a single entry per CDR3 protein. The sample lists 700,000 to 950,000 distinct CDR3 sequences, 15% to 20% occurring once. The sequenced sample was PBMCs, mostly from graft donor cells, obtained 360 days after TCRalphabeta/CD19-depleted stem cell transplant. The receptors here all came from a male patient younger than 18 who had a stem cell transplant for acute lymphoblastic leukemia, so the T cells may come from the graft donor.

This clonotype was seen more than once but under ten times. The chain links TRBV7-6 to TRBJ2-1; maybe TRBD1 (6 bases). Looked up from germline, CDR1 is SGHVS and CDR2 is FNYEAQ. This CDR3 contains 13 residues. V was shortened by 4 bases and J by 7 bases, with 11 bases between the two germline ends. For the CDR3, the DNA is TGTGCCAGCAGCTCAGGGACAATTAATGAGCAGTTCTTC. Amino acid sequence: CASSSGTINEQFF. Full variable domain (remainder filled in from reference TRBV7-6 and TRBJ2-1): GAGVSQSPRYKVTKRGQDVALRCDPISGHVSLYWYRQALGQGPEFLTYFNYEAQQDKSGLPNDRFSAERPEGSISTLTIQRTEQRDSAMYRCASSSGTINEQFFGPGTRLTVL.

CDR3 bases: TGCGCCAGCAGCCAAGCTCTGGGTTTGGGTGGCGGGGAGCTGTTTTTT. Protein sequence: CASSQALGLGGGELFF. This chain links TRBV4-1 with TRBJ2-2; D gene ambiguous. The V end was cut by 1 base, the J end by 7 bases, with 16 bases between. Germline V gene sequence: CDR1 MGHRA, CDR2 YSYEKL. This CDR3 region has 16 residues.

This clonotype was observed once. The chain couples TRBV29-1 to TRBJ2-7; D ambiguous. The CDR3 contains 12 residues. The germline gives CDR1 SQVTM, CDR2 ANQGSEA. V was cut by 6 bases and J by 3 bases, with 12 bases left in between. The CDR3 coding sequence is TGCAGCGTCTCCAGATCTCTCTACGAGCAGTACTTC. It encodes CSVSRSLYEQYF.

This clonotype was counted only a few times. The chain carries TRBV12-3 or TRBV12-4 and TRBJ1-2; D is uncertain. The CDR3 runs 13 residues. V was pared by 0 bases and J by 3 bases, with 5 bases between. CDR3 residues: CASSLAAYYGYTF. For the CDR3, the DNA is TGTGCCAGCAGTTTAGCGGCGTACTATGGCTACACCTTC.

This clonotype has only a few counts. V gene TRBV25-1 combines with J gene TRBJ2-1; the match to TRBD2 covers 10 bases. After removal of 7 bases from V and 8 bases from J, the junction contained 5 bases not matched to a gene. This CDR3 region has 13 residues. The V gene's germline CDR1 is MGHDK and CDR2 SYGVNS. The CDR3, as DNA: TGTGCCAGCACCCTACTAGCGGGACATGAGCAGTTCTTC. Its protein product is CASTLLAGHEQFF.

This clonotype was counted only a few times. The V call is TRBV7-9, the J call TRBJ2-7, with a weak D call TRBD2 (5 bases). This CDR3 region has 15 residues. The V gene lost 5 bases and the J gene lost 6 bases, with 20 bases spanning the gap. Germline assignment: CDR1 SEHNR and CDR2 FQNEAQ (reference sequence). Here the CDR3 reads CASSHLVGVWGEQYF. The CDR3 region has the DNA TGTGCCAGCAGCCACCTAGTCGGGGTATGGGGCGAGCAGTACTTC. The full variable domain, with the rest looked up from reference TRBV7-9 and TRBJ2-7, is DTGVSQNPRHKITKRGQNVTFRCDPISEHNRLYWYRQTLGQGPEFLTYFQNEAQLEKSRLLSDRFSAERPKGSFSTLEIQRTEQGDSAMYLCASSHLVGVWGEQYFGPGTRLTVT.

There are many counts of this clonotype. In nucleotides, the CDR3 is TGCAGTGCTAGAGATCGGGGTTGGACTAGCACGGGGCGTTCCTACAATGAGCAGTTCTTC. Its translation: CSARDRGWTSTGRSYNEQFF. The gene calls are TRBV20-1 and TRBJ2-1; TRBD2 matches at 8 bases. V dropped 0 bases and J dropped 1; count of bases not matched to a gene: 17. This CDR3 region has 20 residues. CDR1 and CDR2 from the germline V gene are DFQATT and SNEGSKA (reference sequence).

This clonotype was seen a handful of times. The rearrangement links TRBV7-6 to TRBJ2-7; TRBD2 aligns across 9 bases. The germline V gene encodes CDR1 SGHVS and CDR2 FNYEAQ. The junction had 12 bases not matched to a gene; V was cut back by 3 bases and J by 3 bases. The CDR3 extends over 17 amino acids. In DNA, the CDR3 is TGTGCCAGCAGCTTCCCGTCGGAGACTAGCGGAGACTACGAGCAGTACTTC. Translation: CASSFPSETSGDYEQYF.

This clonotype was counted only a few times. The chain has TRBV20-1 and TRBJ2-3; 7 nucleotides line up with TRBD2. The CDR3 loop spans 16 amino acids. Germline V gene sequence: CDR1 DFQATT, CDR2 SNEGSKA (reference sequence). The V gene end was trimmed by 2 bases and the J gene end by 2 bases; junction bases not matched to a gene: 10. The CDR3 coding sequence is TGCAGTGCTAGATCCGATAGGACTAGGAACACAGATACGCAGTATTTT. Amino acid sequence: CSARSDRTRNTDTQYF.

The chain joins TRBV20-1 to TRBJ2-7, with TRBD2 identical over 11 bases. The V gene's germline CDR1 is DFQATT and CDR2 SNEGSKA (reference sequence). The CDR3 length is 13 residues. V trimming: 6 bases; J trimming: 5 bases; junction bases outside the gene matches: 6. DNA of the CDR3: TGCAGTGCCCCTCTAGCGGGAGGAAACGAGCAGTACTTC. Its translation: CSAPLAGGNEQYF.

This clonotype was seen more than once but under ten times. In nucleotides, the CDR3 is TGTGCCAGCAGCTCCAGGGGTCGGGAGGGCAATCAGCCCCAGCATTTT. This sequence encodes CASSSRGREGNQPQHF. The chain is built from TRBV7-7 and TRBJ1-5; D perhaps matches TRBD1 (6 bases). V lost 4 bases to trimming and J lost 2 bases, with 15 bases between them. Germline CDR1 is SSHAT and CDR2 is FNYEAQ (reference sequence). The CDR3 length is 16 residues.

This clonotype was observed a handful of times. The chain employs TRBV7-9 and TRBJ1-2; 7 bases map to TRBD1. The CDR3 sequence is 14 residues long. Germline V gene lookup returns CDR1 SEHNR and CDR2 FQNEAQ (reference sequence). V lost 3 bases and J lost 7; bases outside the gene matches: 8. CDR3 amino acids: CASSFPDRDGGYTF. The CDR3, as DNA: TGTGCCAGCAGCTTTCCCGACAGGGATGGTGGCTACACCTTC.

This clonotype was counted between two and nine times. V gene TRBV5-1 combines with J gene TRBJ2-7; D could derive from TRBD1 or TRBD2 (5 bases each). The ends were cut back, 1 base at V and 2 bases at J, with 13 bases in the middle. Germline-derived CDR1 and CDR2 are SGHRS and YFSETQ. This CDR3 has 15 amino acids. The CDR3 loop reads CASSLFGEGTYEQYF. DNA for the CDR3: TGCGCCAGCAGCTTGTTTGGCGAGGGGACCTACGAGCAGTACTTC.

The V gene is TRBV10-3, the J gene TRBJ2-1; tentatively, D is TRBD2 (6 bases). V dropped 0 bases and J dropped 7 bases, with 19 bases sitting between them. Germline assignment: CDR1 ENHRY and CDR2 SYGVKD. The CDR3 sequence is 17 residues long. CDR3 residues: CAISESSGGDLRNEQFF. The CDR3 region has the DNA TGTGCCATCAGTGAGTCTAGCGGAGGGGACCTTAGGAATGAGCAGTTCTTC.

The gene calls are TRBV27 and TRBJ2-4, with 9 nucleotides matching TRBD1. With V trimmed by 5 bases and J by 7 bases, 9 bases remained unmatched. Germline loops: CDR1 MNHEY, CDR2 SMNVEV (reference sequence). The CDR3 is 15 amino acids. The chain's CDR3 is CASSPDRGARNIQYF. The CDR3 coding sequence is TGTGCCAGCAGTCCGGACAGGGGCGCACGGAACATTCAGTACTTC.

This clonotype was counted once. The J gene is TRBJ2-3, the V gene TRBV5-5; D gene ambiguous. CDR1 and CDR2 (germline): SGHKS, YYEKEE (reference sequence). There are 14 residues in the CDR3. Trimming stripped 2 bases from V and 2 bases from J, with 9 bases between. The CDR3 DNA sequence: TGTGCCAGCAGCTTTACTGTACTCACAGATACGCAGTATTTT. Translating it yields CASSFTVLTDTQYF.

The chain carries TRBV7-2 and TRBJ1-4, with D hard to call. The CDR3 runs to 15 residues. Trimming removed 1 base at V and 7 bases at J, with 13 bases between. Germline CDR1 and CDR2: SGHTA and FQGNSA. In DNA form, the CDR3 reads TGTGCCAGCAGCTTAGTGCCCGGGGAGGGTGAAAAACTGTTTTTT. This gives the protein CASSLVPGEGEKLFF.

A single count supports this clonotype. Germline and junction disagree at one end, which may indicate a read error. This chain links TRBV3-1 with TRBJ2-1; 8 bases map to TRBD2. CDR3 length: 13 amino acids. Per germline, CDR1 LGHDT and CDR2 YNNKEL (reference sequence). The CDR3 nucleotides are TGTGCCAGCAGCCAAGAGGGAGCGGGGGAGCAGTTGTTC. Its protein product is CASSQEGAGEQLF.

The gene calls are TRBV5-6 and TRBJ2-3; 9 bases fit TRBD2. This CDR3 is built from 15 residues. With V trimmed by 1 base and J by 4 bases, 4 bases remained unmatched. Germline V lookup: CDR1 SGHDT, CDR2 YYEEEE. CDR3: CASSLFVAGADTQYF. The CDR3, as DNA: TGTGCCAGCAGCTTGTTTGTAGCGGGAGCAGATACGCAGTATTTT.

Only a few counts were recorded for this clonotype. This chain uses TRBV7-9 with TRBJ2-2; D gene ambiguous. The CDR3 sequence is 15 residues long. Germline lookup yields CDR1 SEHNR and CDR2 FQNEAQ (reference sequence). With 1 base removed from V and 5 bases from J, the gap between germline ends came to 11 bases. For the CDR3, the DNA is TGTGCCAGCAGCTTAGTGACTGTCGTGACCGGGGAGCTGTTTTTT. Encoded protein: CASSLVTVVTGELFF. Variable domain in full (rest from reference TRBV7-9 and TRBJ2-2): DTGVSQNPRHKITKRGQNVTFRCDPISEHNRLYWYRQTLGQGPEFLTYFQNEAQLEKSRLLSDRFSAERPKGSFSTLEIQRTEQGDSAMYLCASSLVTVVTGELFFGEGSRLTVL.

The chain has TRBV7-9 and TRBJ2-7; D is unresolved. Deletions cut 5 bases from V and 0 bases from J, with 17 bases between. This CDR3 is built from 16 residues. The germline gives CDR1 SEHNR, CDR2 FQNEAQ (reference sequence). CDR3 DNA sequence: TGTGCCAGCAGCCCCCCGACTCCGGGTCGCTCCTACGAGCAGTACTTC. It translates to CASSPPTPGRSYEQYF.

V and J are TRBV27 and TRBJ1-3; D may be TRBD1 (6 bases). V lost 3 bases and J 4 bases, leaving 10 bases between the germline ends. Germline CDR1 and CDR2: MNHEY and SMNVEV (reference sequence). The CDR3 consists of 14 residues. CDR3 sequence: CASSFQGLGNTIYF. DNA for the CDR3: TGTGCCAGCAGTTTCCAGGGGCTCGGAAACACCATATATTTT.

This clonotype has only a few counts. The J gene is TRBJ2-1, the V gene TRBV10-2; no clear D. Germline CDR1 WSHSY, CDR2 SAAADI. Trimming shortened V by 4 bases and J by 0 bases, and 10 bases separated the two germline ends. This CDR3 is 15 amino acids long. The CDR3 DNA sequence: TGCGCCAGCAGTGGAAGGGCCCACTCCTACAATGAGCAGTTCTTC. Encoded protein: CASSGRAHSYNEQFF.

This sequence joins TRBV18 and TRBJ2-1; 16 bases align to TRBD2. Per germline, CDR1 KGHSH and CDR2 LQKENI. The CDR3 spans 17 residues. V was clipped by 3 bases and J by 8 bases; unmatched bases: 7. This chain's CDR3 is CASSPEGLAGGPYEQFF. CDR3 sequence (DNA): TGTGCCAGCTCACCCGAGGGACTAGCGGGAGGGCCGTATGAGCAGTTCTTC.